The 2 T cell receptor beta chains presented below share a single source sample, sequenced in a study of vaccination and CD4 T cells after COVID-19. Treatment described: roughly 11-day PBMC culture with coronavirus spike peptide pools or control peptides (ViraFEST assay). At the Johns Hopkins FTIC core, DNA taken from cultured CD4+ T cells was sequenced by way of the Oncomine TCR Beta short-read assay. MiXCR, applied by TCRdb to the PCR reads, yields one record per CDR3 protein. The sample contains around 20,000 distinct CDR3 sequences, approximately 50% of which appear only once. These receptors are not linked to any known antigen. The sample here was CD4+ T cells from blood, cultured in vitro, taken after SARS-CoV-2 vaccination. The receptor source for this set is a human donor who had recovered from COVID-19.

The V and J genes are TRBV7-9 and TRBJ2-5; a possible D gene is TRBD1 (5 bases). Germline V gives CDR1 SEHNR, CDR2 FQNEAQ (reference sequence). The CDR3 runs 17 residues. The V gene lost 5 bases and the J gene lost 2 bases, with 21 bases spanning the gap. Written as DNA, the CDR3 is TGTGCCAGCAGCCTCACTGGGCGGCTGGCAGGGCAAGAGACCCAGTACTTC. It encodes CASSLTGRLAGQETQYF.

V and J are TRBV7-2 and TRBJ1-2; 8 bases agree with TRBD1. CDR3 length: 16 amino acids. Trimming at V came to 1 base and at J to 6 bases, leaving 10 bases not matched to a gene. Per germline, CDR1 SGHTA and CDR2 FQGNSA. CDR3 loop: CASSLDWQGAYHGYTF. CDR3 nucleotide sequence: TGTGCCAGCAGCTTAGATTGGCAGGGGGCGTACCATGGCTACACCTTC. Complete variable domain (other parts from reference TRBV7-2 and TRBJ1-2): GAGVSQSPSNKVTEKGKDVELRCDPISGHTALYWYRQSLGQGLEFLIYFQGNSAPDKSGLPSDRFSAERTGGSVSTLTIQRTQQEDSAVYLCASSLDWQGAYHGYTFGSGTRLTVV.